The 14 T cell receptor beta chains in this list originate from one sample, sequenced in a study of blood T cell repertoires in COVID-19. The method was immunoSEQ multiplex PCR; TCRdb's version includes in-frame clones alone and lacks a portion of them. The top ten clones hold approximately 7% of a sample with 60,000 or so clones, about 87% of them seen once. Input material: peripheral blood. The receptors shown here come from a man aged 55 to 70 with acute or convalescent COVID-19.

This chain uses TRBV30 with TRBJ2-2; D is possibly TRBD2 (5 bases). Trimming took 6 bases from V and 6 from J, leaving 11 bases between them. The length of the CDR3 is 12 residues. Germline V gene data show CDR1 as GTSNPN and CDR2 as SVGIG (reference sequence). CDR3 bases: TGTGCCTGTCCGGGATGGGCCGGGGAGCTGTTTTTT. Protein sequence: CACPGWAGELFF. The complete variable domain, with remaining parts taken from reference TRBV30 and TRBJ2-2, reads SQTIHQWPATLVQPVGSPLSLECTVEGTSNPNLYWYRQAAGRGLQLLFYSVGIGQISSEVPQNLSASRPQDRQFILSSKKLLLSDSGFYLCACPGWAGELFFGEGSRLTVL.

The V gene is TRBV9, the J gene TRBJ1-2, with TRBD1 as a possible D gene (6 bases). Germline CDR1 and CDR2: SGDLS and YYNGEE. Trimming removed 4 bases from V and 4 bases from J, with 14 bases in between. This CDR3 has 14 amino acids. The CDR3 DNA follows: TGTGCCAGCAGCTTGGACAGCACAACCTATGGCTACACCTTC. The encoded protein is CASSLDSTTYGYTF. Full variable domain (rest looked up from reference TRBV9 and TRBJ1-2): DSGVTQTPKHLITATGQRVTLRCSPRSGDLSVYWYQQSLDQGLQFLIQYYNGEERAKGNILERFSAQQFPDLHSELNLSSLELGDSALYFCASSLDSTTYGYTFGSGTRLTVV.

The CDR3: CASSPRTGGMSTEAFF. CDR3 bases: TGTGCCAGCTCACCAAGGACAGGGGGCATGAGCACTGAAGCTTTCTTT. The genes are TRBV18 and TRBJ1-1; TRBD1 aligns across 11 bases. The CDR3 contains 16 residues. Trimming at V came to 2 bases and at J to 4 bases, leaving 6 bases not matched to a gene. Germline V gene lookup returns CDR1 KGHSH and CDR2 LQKENI. Complete variable domain (other parts from reference TRBV18 and TRBJ1-1): NAGVMQNPRHLVRRRGQEARLRCSPMKGHSHVYWYRQLPEEGLKFMVYLQKENIIDESGMPKERFSAEFPKEGPSILRIQQVVRGDSAAYFCASSPRTGGMSTEAFFGQGTRLTVV.

The chain couples TRBV19 to TRBJ1-4; D gene uncertain. Trimming shortened V by 6 bases and J by 8 bases, and 13 bases separated the two germline ends. From germline, CDR1 is LNHDA and CDR2 SQIVND (reference sequence). This CDR3 region has 13 residues. The CDR3 reads CASSPPGDEKLFF. The CDR3 coding sequence is TGTGCCAGTAGCCCACCGGGTGACGAAAAACTGTTTTTT.

The chain uses TRBV7-4 and TRBJ1-5; 8 bases fit TRBD1. The CDR3 sequence is 18 residues long. The ends lost 5 bases at V and 4 bases at J; junction bases unmatched: 16. The germline gives CDR1 SGHVT, CDR2 SQSDAQ. The CDR3 DNA reads TGTGCCAGCAGCCGGCCTGGACAGGGTTCTAGGTGGAATCAGCCCCAGCATTTT. It is translated as CASSRPGQGSRWNQPQHF.

The chain is built from TRBV19 and TRBJ2-1; possible D gene TRBD1, 6 bases. Trimming removed 3 bases at V and 3 bases at J, with 9 bases between. CDR1 is LNHDA and CDR2 is SQIVND in the germline V gene (reference sequence). The CDR3 spans 14 residues. This CDR3 is CASSIRGNYNEQFF. CDR3 sequence (DNA): TGTGCCAGTAGTATTAGGGGGAACTACAATGAGCAGTTCTTC.

This clone was seen once. The rearrangement joins TRBV28 to TRBJ2-3; 9 bases align to TRBD1. The CDR3 runs to 15 residues. CDR1 MDHEN and CDR2 SYDVKM come from the germline V gene. The V gene end was trimmed by 6 bases and the J gene end by 1 base; junction bases not matched to a gene: 5. CDR3 protein: CASSEQGAGTDTQYF. Here the CDR3 DNA reads TGTGCCAGCAGCGAACAGGGGGCAGGCACAGATACGCAGTATTTT.

This rearrangement joins TRBV3-1 (or the pseudogene TRBV3-2) to TRBJ2-5; 9 bases map to TRBD2. There are 18 residues in the CDR3. J was trimmed by 2 bases and V by 0 bases; bases with no gene match: 10. Germline assignment: CDR1 LGHDT and CDR2 YNNKEL (reference sequence). The CDR3 nucleotides are TGTGCCAGCAGCCAAGAACGCCGAAAGCGGGGGGAACAAGAGACCCAGTACTTC. Translation gives CASSQERRKRGEQETQYF.

The chain combines TRBV2 with TRBJ2-3; 7 bases align to TRBD2. The CDR3 spans 14 residues. The V and J ends lost 7 bases and 1 base, in that order; junction bases with no gene match: 5. In germline, CDR1 is SNHLY, CDR2 FYNNEI. For the CDR3, the DNA is TGTGCCAGCAAGTACCGGGGGGGCACAGATACGCAGTATTTT. Protein sequence: CASKYRGGTDTQYF.

V gene TRBV28 combines with J gene TRBJ1-2; 9 nucleotides align to TRBD1. This CDR3 has 14 residues. Germline CDR1 MDHEN, CDR2 SYDVKM. V lost 2 bases and J lost 7; bases outside the gene matches: 5. CDR3 region: CASSLTGGGGGYTF. Here the CDR3 DNA reads TGTGCCAGCAGTTTAACAGGGGGCGGAGGTGGCTACACCTTC.

This chain uses TRBV6-1 with TRBJ1-2, with TRBD1 as a possible D gene (6 bases). The CDR3 has 18 residues. V was clipped by 4 bases and J by 3 bases, with 24 bases between them. Germline loops: CDR1 MNHNS, CDR2 SASEGT. The chain's CDR3 is CASSVTRSQGLEDYGYTF. CDR3 DNA sequence: TGTGCCAGCAGTGTAACCCGTTCACAGGGCTTAGAGGACTATGGCTACACCTTC.

J is TRBJ1-1 and V is TRBV10-3, with D tentatively TRBD1 (5 bases). The CDR3 has 14 amino acids. Germline V lookup: CDR1 ENHRY, CDR2 SYGVKD. V was clipped by 0 bases and J by 4 bases, with 9 bases between them. CDR3 DNA sequence: TGTGCCATCAGTGAGTCGGGCGGGGGCACTGAAGCTTTCTTT. Residues: CAISESGGGTEAFF.

Only one count was recorded for this clone. The rearrangement uses TRBV6-5 and TRBJ1-5; 7 nucleotides line up with TRBD1. Losses at the gene ends were 4 bases for V and 6 bases for J; bases not matched to a gene: 6. Germline V gives CDR1 MNHEY, CDR2 SVGAGI. The CDR3 consists of 14 residues. CDR3 amino acids: CASSSYRGPQPQHF. The CDR3, as DNA: TGTGCCAGCAGTTCCTACAGGGGACCTCAGCCCCAGCATTTT.

The chain links TRBV6-2 or TRBV6-3 to TRBJ1-2; 9 bases line up with TRBD1. V gave up 1 base and J gave up 4 bases; unmatched junction bases: 16. In germline, CDR1 is MNHEY, CDR2 SVGEGT. The CDR3 extends over 19 amino acids. CDR3 nucleotides: TGTGCCAGCAGTTACTTTTTCGACTTGTTTACAGGGGGCAGCTATGGCTACACCTTC. Residues: CASSYFFDLFTGGSYGYTF.